These T cell receptor beta chains were read from a single sample in a study of radiation and T cells in renal cell carcinoma. Assay used: immunoSEQ multiplex PCR; TCRdb lists only in-frame clones, some missing. The data show roughly 90,000 clones, 85% seen once. This specimen was blood, taken from a patient whose treatment included radiotherapy and nephrectomy. The receptors shown here come from a man aged 45-65 years with renal cell carcinoma. Each CDR3 is given with its conserved first and last residue. D genes are given only for firm matches. The size entry is marked missing in some rows and otherwise reads once, few, many or a size class.

V	D	J	size	CDR3	DNA
TRBV6-1	-	TRBJ1-1	-	CASSAFGVMNTEAFF	TGTGCCAGCAGCGCCTTCGGGGTTATGAACACTGAAGCTTTCTTT
TRBV10-2	-	TRBJ2-2	-	CASSERGRSNTGELFF	TGCGCCAGCAGTGAGCGGGGACGCTCGAACACCGGGGAGCTGTTTTTT
TRBV29-1	-	TRBJ2-1	-	CSVVPYNEQFF	TGCAGCGTTGTCCCGTACAATGAGCAGTTCTTC
TRBV6-1	TRBD2	TRBJ2-1	-	CASRVLARGPNEQFF	TGTGCCAGCAGGGTACTAGCGAGAGGGCCCAATGAGCAGTTCTTC
TRBV5-1	-	TRBJ2-1	few	CASSLVGGANYNEQFF	TGCGCCAGCAGCTTGGTCGGCGGGGCTAACTACAATGAGCAGTTCTTC
TRBV6-6	TRBD2	TRBJ2-7	-	CASRMGGSESYEQYF	TGTGCCAGCAGAATGGGCGGGAGTGAGTCCTACGAGCAGTACTTC
TRBV6-1	-	TRBJ1-5	-	CASRASNQPQHF	TGTGCCAGCAGGGCCAGCAATCAGCCCCAGCATTTT
TRBV11-2	-	TRBJ2-7	-	CASSLLSYEQYF	TGTGCCAGCAGCTTACTATCCTACGAGCAGTACTTC
TRBV4-1	-	TRBJ1-2	-	CASSPLSTTYYGYTF	TGCGCCAGCAGCCCGTTATCCACCACTTACTATGGCTACACCTTC
TRBV7-3	-	TRBJ2-1	-	CASSLIASSYNEQFF	TGTGCCAGCAGCTTAATAGCGTCCTCCTACAATGAGCAGTTCTTC
TRBV2	-	TRBJ1-1	-	CASSGTDMNTEAFF	TGTGCCAGCAGTGGGACAGACATGAACACTGAAGCTTTCTTT
TRBV5-1	-	TRBJ1-5	-	CASSLAVNQPQHF	TGCGCCAGCAGCTTGGCCGTAAATCAGCCCCAGCATTTT
TRBV28	TRBD1	TRBJ1-1	once	CASWGPGGNTEAFF	TGTGCCAGTTGGGGACCAGGGGGAAACACTGAAGCTTTCTTT
TRBV7-2	TRBD1	TRBJ1-2	-	CASSFGQGETGYTF	TGTGCCAGCAGCTTTGGACAGGGGGAAACCGGCTACACCTTC
TRBV30	-	TRBJ2-7	-	CAWSGGPGAYEQYF	TGTGCCTGGAGTGGGGGCCCGGGGGCCTACGAGCAGTACTTC